Following are 20 T cell receptor beta chains from one sample sequenced in a study of cytomegalovirus exposure and HLA in healthy donors (dated by TCRdb to about 2017). Libraries were prepared through the immunoSEQ multiplex PCR assay. A mixture of 60 forward primers for TCR Vbeta segments and 13 reverse primers for TCR Jbeta segments was used in the multiplex PCR. The table was pulled from immuneACCESS by TCRdb, which kept in-frame rearrangements only. Such tables lose some clones; where checked, under half of the loss comes from unresolved V genes, and the rest has no known cause. The table for this sample lists 100,000 or so clones; roughly 82% of them were counted only once. The ten largest clones capture 3% to 3.5% of the sample. Sequencing used PBMCs. Receptors originate from a man aged 30-40 years in good health and CMV-seropositive.

The chain recombines TRBV28 with TRBJ2-1; 7 bases are shared with TRBD2. Germline values: CDR1 MDHEN, CDR2 SYDVKM. The CDR3 loop spans 16 amino acids. V was clipped by 5 bases and J by 4 bases; unmatched bases: 11. The CDR3 sequence is CASSPRDYRLYNEQFF. CDR3 nucleotide sequence: TGTGCCAGCAGTCCTAGGGACTATCGCCTATACAATGAGCAGTTCTTC.

The gene calls are TRBV7-6 and TRBJ2-2; 10 nucleotides agree with TRBD1. The CDR3 consists of 16 residues. Germline V CDR1 and CDR2: SGHVS, FNYEAQ. J gave up 5 bases and V 2 bases, and 5 bases lay outside the gene matches. The CDR3 here is CASSLSTGGRTGELFF. Written as DNA, the CDR3 is TGTGCCAGCAGCTTATCGACAGGGGGCAGAACCGGGGAGCTGTTTTTT.

V gene TRBV10-3 combines with J gene TRBJ1-1; D possibly corresponds to TRBD1 (5 bases). Germline V CDR1 and CDR2: ENHRY, SYGVKD. The CDR3 has 14 residues. With 4 bases removed from V and 2 bases from J, the gap between germline ends came to 11 bases. In DNA form, the CDR3 reads TGTGCCATCAGTGGGGTGACAGCCAACACTGAAGCTTTCTTT. It is translated as CAISGVTANTEAFF.

The rearrangement uses TRBV6-6 and TRBJ1-2, with TRBD1 identical over 8 bases. Germline lookup yields CDR1 MNHNY and CDR2 SVGAGI (reference sequence). The CDR3 sequence is 16 residues long. The V gene end was trimmed by 6 bases and the J gene end by 5 bases; junction bases not matched to a gene: 14. The CDR3 bases are TGTGCCAGCAGAATGACAGGGGCCCTCAAACCGTATGGCTACACCTTC. It yields the protein CASRMTGALKPYGYTF.

This chain connects TRBV28 to TRBJ1-1; maybe TRBD1 (5 bases). Germline CDR1 is MDHEN and CDR2 is SYDVKM. The CDR3 is 13 residues long. Deletions cut 2 bases from V and 6 bases from J, with 10 bases between. This CDR3 is CASSLLQGSEAFF. For the CDR3, the DNA is TGTGCCAGCAGTTTACTCCAGGGATCTGAAGCTTTCTTT.

This clone was recorded a few times. The chain recombines TRBV5-1 with TRBJ2-7; D is unresolved. This CDR3 has 13 residues. Per the germline V gene, CDR1 is SGHRS and CDR2 is YFSETQ. Trimming stripped 4 bases from V and 5 bases from J, with 13 bases between. The CDR3 DNA sequence: TGCGCCAGCAGCCTGTCTTATGGAGACGAGCAGTACTTC. Its translation is CASSLSYGDEQYF.

This chain connects TRBV30 to TRBJ2-7; 8 nucleotides agree with TRBD2. V trimming: 5 bases; J trimming: 2 bases; junction bases outside the gene matches: 5. Looked up from germline, CDR1 is GTSNPN and CDR2 is SVGIG (reference sequence). The CDR3 consists of 13 residues. The DNA for the CDR3 is TGTGCCTGGGCGGGAGGAACCCCCTACGAGCAGTACTTC. Protein sequence: CAWAGGTPYEQYF.

This chain links TRBV18 with TRBJ2-7, with TRBD1 identical over 7 bases. CDR1 is KGHSH and CDR2 is LQKENI in the germline V gene. With V trimmed by 5 bases and J by 5 bases, 9 bases remained unmatched. The CDR3 sequence is 14 residues long. CDR3 DNA: TGTGCCAGCTCAGCGCCGGGACAGTACCACGAGCAGTACTTC. Amino acids: CASSAPGQYHEQYF. The whole variable domain, filled in from reference TRBV18 and TRBJ2-7, reads NAGVMQNPRHLVRRRGQEARLRCSPMKGHSHVYWYRQLPEEGLKFMVYLQKENIIDESGMPKERFSAEFPKEGPSILRIQQVVRGDSAAYFCASSAPGQYHEQYFGPGTRLTVT.

The rearrangement uses TRBV19 and TRBJ2-1, with TRBD2 identical over 10 bases. V lost 5 bases to trimming and J lost 0 bases; unmatched junction nucleotides: 7. The CDR3 is made up of 17 amino acids. The germline gives CDR1 LNHDA, CDR2 SQIVND (reference sequence). The CDR3 protein is CASSPWASGSSYNEQFF. Here the CDR3 DNA reads TGTGCCAGTAGTCCCTGGGCTAGCGGGAGCTCCTACAATGAGCAGTTCTTC.

V usage is TRBV29-1 and J usage is TRBJ2-1; TRBD1 matches 8 bases. This CDR3 is built from 12 residues. V lost 6 bases, J lost 6 bases, and 4 bases stayed unmatched. The germline CDR1 and CDR2 sequences are SQVTM and ANQGSEA. DNA for the CDR3: TGCAGCGTGACAGGGGCTCCCAATGAGCAGTTCTTC. As protein: CSVTGAPNEQFF.

V gene TRBV19 combines with J gene TRBJ2-5; no definite D call. Germline CDR1 and CDR2: LNHDA and SQIVND (reference sequence). The CDR3 has 13 amino acids. V lost 5 bases, J lost 5 bases, and 12 bases lay in between. The CDR3 is CASSPEPRETQYF. DNA of the CDR3: TGTGCCAGTAGTCCTGAACCGAGGGAGACCCAGTACTTC.

Only one count was recorded for this clone. The chain couples TRBV18 to TRBJ2-1; no reliable D call. V shed 6 bases and J shed 7 bases, with 13 bases lying between them. The CDR3 length is 13 residues. Per the germline V gene, CDR1 is KGHSH and CDR2 is LQKENI. The CDR3 protein is CASSSESWNEQFF. The DNA for the CDR3 is TGTGCCAGCTCTTCGGAGAGTTGGAATGAGCAGTTCTTC.

V usage is TRBV14 and J usage is TRBJ2-2; 7 bases are shared with TRBD2. The ends lost 4 bases at V and 1 base at J; junction bases unmatched: 9. Per the germline V gene, CDR1 is SGHDN and CDR2 is FVKESK. The CDR3 covers 17 residues. The CDR3: CASSLDAGLQNTGELFF. For the CDR3, the DNA is TGTGCCAGCAGCCTAGATGCGGGACTACAGAACACCGGGGAGCTGTTTTTT.

This chain uses TRBV4-3 with TRBJ1-5; 8 positions match TRBD1. The CDR3 sequence is 15 residues long. J was trimmed by 8 bases and V by 0 bases; bases with no gene match: 6. Germline loops: CDR1 LGHNA, CDR2 YSLEER. CDR3 coding DNA: TGCGCCAGCAGCCAAGATTGGACAGGGTACAAGCCCCAGCATTTT. It yields the protein CASSQDWTGYKPQHF.

The rearrangement uses TRBV29-1 and TRBJ1-5; D may be TRBD1 (5 bases). Germline CDR1 and CDR2: SQVTM and ANQGSEA. There are 13 residues in the CDR3. V was clipped by 4 bases and J by 4 bases, with 11 bases between them. The CDR3 sequence is CSVAPGGNQPQHF. The CDR3 DNA reads as TGCAGCGTTGCCCCCGGGGGGAATCAGCCCCAGCATTTT.

The chain recombines TRBV5-6 with TRBJ2-1; no reliable D call. CDR3 size: 13 residues. V lost 6 bases, J lost 8 bases, and 15 bases lay in between. Per germline, CDR1 SGHDT and CDR2 YYEEEE. CDR3 region: CASNPPNSHEQFF. In nucleotides, the CDR3 is TGTGCCAGCAACCCTCCCAACAGCCATGAGCAGTTCTTC.

The V gene is TRBV6-5, the J gene TRBJ2-1; a weak D match, TRBD1 (5 bases). The germline V gene has CDR1 MNHEY and CDR2 SVGAGI. CDR3 size: 15 residues. Trimming took 6 bases from V and 4 from J, leaving 16 bases between them. The CDR3, as DNA: TGTGCCAGCAGCCCAGGGCGTCCCTTTTACAATGAGCAGTTCTTC. It yields the protein CASSPGRPFYNEQFF.

This clone showed up just a few times. The chain joins TRBV7-9 to TRBJ2-5, with TRBD1 matching over 8 bases. Trimming removed 4 bases from V and 3 bases from J; junction bases left unmatched: 13. The CDR3 sequence is 17 residues long. CDR1 and CDR2 (germline): SEHNR, FQNEAQ (reference sequence). The CDR3 sequence: CASSSTGQGMREETQYF. In DNA form, the CDR3 reads TGTGCCAGCAGCTCTACTGGACAGGGAATGAGAGAAGAGACCCAGTACTTC.

The genes are TRBV5-1 and TRBJ2-3, with 10 bases identical to TRBD2. This CDR3 has 16 residues. V was clipped by 4 bases and J by 2 bases; unmatched bases: 7. CDR1 is SGHRS and CDR2 is YFSETQ in the germline V gene. The CDR3 loop is CASSQLLAGTTDTQYF. The CDR3 nucleotides are TGCGCCAGCAGCCAGCTACTAGCGGGAACCACAGATACGCAGTATTTT.

This sequence joins TRBV7-9 and TRBJ1-1; 10 bases fit TRBD1. V was pared by 5 bases and J by 7 bases, with 10 bases of the junction left unmatched. The CDR3 is made up of 15 amino acids. The germline V gene encodes CDR1 SEHNR and CDR2 FQNEAQ (reference sequence). Written as DNA, the CDR3 is TGTGCCAGCAGCCAACCGGGACAGGGGAGAGATGAAGCTTTCTTT. Translated: CASSQPGQGRDEAFF.